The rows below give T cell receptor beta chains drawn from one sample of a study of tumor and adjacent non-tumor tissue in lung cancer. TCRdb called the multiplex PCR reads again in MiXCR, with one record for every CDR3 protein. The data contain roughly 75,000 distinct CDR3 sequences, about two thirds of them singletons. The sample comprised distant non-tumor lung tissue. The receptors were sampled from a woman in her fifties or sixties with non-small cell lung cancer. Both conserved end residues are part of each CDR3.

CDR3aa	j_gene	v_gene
CASIQDLIAANPGETHYF	TRBJ2-5	TRBV4-3
CATSDPPDYGYTF	TRBJ1-2	TRBV24-1
CASSRTSGYKDTQYF	TRBJ2-3	TRBV28
CASSFSLETRYF	TRBJ2-3	TRBV5-6
CASSPWASGSFIQYF	TRBJ2-7	TRBV11-2
CSATIPGGRDTEAFF	TRBJ1-1	TRBV20-1
CASASFDTGELFF	TRBJ2-2	TRBV11-2
CDSSRQFRGHDIEQFF	TRBJ2-1	TRBV11-3
CASSVYPSSSYNEQFF	TRBJ2-1	TRBV7-3
CAWSSGFYSGYTF	TRBJ1-2	TRBV30
CATQTGYTGELFF	TRBJ2-2	TRBV24-1
CATSDLRGITGELFF	TRBJ2-2	TRBV24-1
CSAPRTGGVYEQFF	TRBJ2-1	TRBV20-1
CASSEEGRSVRGAQYF	TRBJ2-5	TRBV6-1
CANTGTRSDIYEQYF	TRBJ2-7	TRBV6-1
CASSSHYREQFF	TRBJ2-1	TRBV7-9
CSGGGAGHTGAFF	TRBJ1-1	TRBV29-1
CASSFDQDYAYNEQFF	TRBJ2-1	TRBV5-4
CASGGGLAGAYEQYF	TRBJ2-7	TRBV28
CASSYLDRVHQPQHF	TRBJ1-5	TRBV6-1